A single sample is the source of the 19 T cell receptor beta chains below, sequenced in a study of tumor and adjacent non-tumor tissue in lung cancer. Three rounds of nested PCR, following a modified ARM-PCR protocol, produced the TCRbeta library. TCRdb re-analysed the multiplex PCR reads in MiXCR, keeping a single row per CDR3 protein. The repertoire consists of around 99,000 distinct CDR3 sequences, with about 64% occurring once and the leading ten covering 19%. RNA was extracted from bulk tissue without any cell sorting. Distant lung tissue was collected more than 3 cm away from the tumor edge. The sample comprised distant non-tumor lung tissue. The receptors shown here come from a man aged 60-69 years with non-small cell lung cancer.

As for this clonotype: This may come from a read error, since a much larger clone is one base off. V gene TRBV10-3 combines with J gene TRBJ2-3; a weak D match, TRBD1 (6 bases). CDR3 size: 18 residues. The V end lost 8 bases, the J end lost 0 bases, and 24 bases lay between the germline ends. Germline V CDR1 and CDR2: ENHRY, SYGVKD. The CDR3 DNA follows: TGTGCCATCCATGTCCGGGGACATGGTGCTTCTAGCACAGATACGCAGTATTTT. Translation: CAIHVRGHGASSTDTQYF.

Notes on this clonotype: The junction departs from the called germline gene at one end, perhaps through a read error. The chain employs TRBV11-1 and TRBJ2-1, with D possibly being TRBD1 or TRBD2 (5 bases each). The CDR3 loop spans 15 amino acids. In germline, CDR1 is SGHAT, CDR2 FQDESV (reference sequence). In nucleotides, the CDR3 is TGTGTCAGCAGCTTAGTCGGGGCGTTTCCCCATGAGCAGTTCTTC. Protein product: CVSSLVGAFPHEQFF.

This rearrangement joins TRBV11-3 to TRBJ2-5, with 10 positions matching TRBD2. The CDR3 is made up of 15 amino acids. Germline V gene sequence: CDR1 SGHNT, CDR2 YENEEA. Losses at the gene ends were 7 bases for V and 14 bases for J; bases not matched to a gene: 19. The CDR3 sequence is CASNPSSSGSEIQYF. DNA of the CDR3: TGTGCCAGCAACCCCTCTTCTAGCGGGAGTGAGATCCAATACTTC.

This clonotype has a handful of counts. A read error is likely, as this CDR3 ends without the conserved phenylalanine or tryptophan. The chain uses TRBV11-1 and TRBJ2-7; D might be TRBD1 (6 bases). CDR3 length: 14 amino acids. Looked up from germline, CDR1 is SGHAT and CDR2 is FQDESV (reference sequence). DNA for the CDR3: TGTGCCAGTAGCTCCACAGGGTCTTCCTACGAGCAGTACCTC. It yields the protein CASSSTGSSYEQYL.

The table lists this clonotype with a few counts. The chain couples TRBV4-2 to TRBJ2-3; D perhaps matches TRBD1 (7 bases). The CDR3 is made up of 17 amino acids. Trimming pared 0 bases from V and 4 bases from J, leaving 17 bases between. Germline V gene lookup returns CDR1 LGHNA and CDR2 YNFKEQ. The CDR3 reads CASSQDVEGQGADTQYF. The CDR3 coding sequence is TGTGCCAGCAGCCAAGATGTGGAGGGGCAGGGGGCAGATACGCAGTATTTT.

Ten or more counts support this clonotype. V gene TRBV5-1 combines with J gene TRBJ2-5; 7 nucleotides align to TRBD2. CDR3 length: 15 amino acids. Unmatched junction bases numbered 4, after V lost 2 bases and J lost 0 bases. From germline, CDR1 is SGHRS and CDR2 YFSETQ. CDR3 nucleotide sequence: TGCGCCAGCAGCTTCACTAGCGCCTACCAAGAGACCCAGTACTTC. It yields the protein CASSFTSAYQETQYF.

This clonotype was recorded once. With a much larger clone just one base away, this may be a read error. The gene calls are TRBV5-1 and TRBJ1-1; the D is unclear. The CDR3 is 13 amino acids. CDR1 and CDR2 from the germline V gene are SGHRS and YFSETQ. CDR3 nucleotide sequence: TGCGCCAACAGCTTGTGGCAGAACACTGAAGCTTTCTTT. Translated: CANSLWQNTEAFF.

V usage is TRBV7-8 and J usage is TRBJ1-5; D not certain. Germline V lookup: CDR1 SGHVS, CDR2 FQNEAQ. CDR3 length: 13 amino acids. V dropped 1 base and J dropped 7 bases, with 8 bases sitting between them. CDR3 in amino acids: CASSLEAEQPQHF. The CDR3 bases are TGTGCCAGCAGCTTAGAGGCGGAACAGCCCCAGCATTTT.

Ten or more counts support this clonotype. V gene TRBV6-2 or TRBV6-3 combines with J gene TRBJ2-4; 9 positions match TRBD2. With V trimmed by 4 bases and J by 1 base, 2 bases remained unmatched. Germline V gene lookup returns CDR1 MNHEY and CDR2 SVGEGT. The CDR3 has 15 residues. The CDR3 region has the DNA TGTGCCAGCAGTTCAGCGGGAGGTGCCAAAAACATTCAGTACTTC. Its protein is CASSSAGGAKNIQYF.

This clonotype was seen ten or more times. A much larger clone differs by one base, so this may be a read error. V gene TRBV11-3 combines with J gene TRBJ2-7; a possible D gene is TRBD2 (5 bases). The CDR3 has 16 amino acids. From germline, CDR1 is SGHNT and CDR2 YENEEA. The germline V and J ends were trimmed by 7 bases and 0 bases, with 19 bases remaining between them. The CDR3 protein is CASNSGEMVDSYEQYF. For the CDR3, the DNA is TGTGCCAGCAACTCCGGGGAGATGGTGGACTCCTACGAGCAGTACTTC.

This clonotype was seen only a few times. One base away lies a much larger clone, so this may be a sequencing read error. The chain has TRBV6-5 and TRBJ1-3; a weak D match, TRBD1 (6 bases). CDR1 and CDR2 from the germline V gene are MNHEY and SVGAGI. The CDR3 totals 15 residues. The CDR3 DNA follows: TGTGCCAGCAAAATTAAGCCTGCGACAGGAAACACCGTATATTTT. It yields the protein CASKIKPATGNTVYF.

The chain uses TRBV11-3 and TRBJ1-1; tentative D call: TRBD1 (5 bases). The CDR3 totals 16 residues. The germline gives CDR1 SGHNT, CDR2 YENEEA. The germline V and J ends were trimmed by 2 bases and 0 bases, with 13 bases remaining between them. The CDR3 loop reads CASSLMVGAMNTEAFF. The CDR3, as DNA: TGTGCCAGCAGCTTAATGGTTGGGGCTATGAACACTGAAGCTTTCTTT.

This chain joins TRBV6-5 and TRBJ1-1; D is ambiguous. This CDR3 spans 14 amino acids. V lost 5 bases to trimming and J lost 4 bases, with 14 bases between them. Germline assignment: CDR1 MNHEY and CDR2 SVGAGI. The CDR3 DNA sequence: TGTGCCAGCAGTGGTATAGGACGGCGCACTGAAGCTTTCTTT. It codes for CASSGIGRRTEAFF.

Concerning this clonotype itself: It may be a read error: a sequence one base away is much more abundant. This chain links TRBV20-1 with TRBJ2-3; 7 nucleotides align to TRBD2. This CDR3 has 14 amino acids. CDR1 and CDR2 from the germline V gene are DFQATT and SNEGSKA (reference sequence). CDR3 sequence (DNA): TGCGGTGCTTTACTAGCGTCTAGCACAGATACGCAGTATTTT. Amino acid sequence: CGALLASSTDTQYF.

With respect to this clonotype: A much more abundant neighbour one base away suggests this may be a read error. The CDR3 protein is CASRPDYATRELFF. CDR3 bases: TGTGCCAGCAGGCCGGACTATGCAACCAGGGAGCTGTTTTTT. V is TRBV6-2 or TRBV6-3 and J is TRBJ2-2; perhaps TRBD2 as D (6 bases). Germline lookup yields CDR1 MNHEY and CDR2 SVGEGT. Trimming stripped 6 bases from V and 9 bases from J, with 17 bases between. The CDR3 totals 14 residues.

Note on this clonotype: Since the CDR3 does not end with the conserved phenylalanine or tryptophan, this likely comes from a read error. V gene TRBV12-3 or TRBV12-4 combines with J gene TRBJ1-1; the D is unclear. The CDR3 has 13 residues. CDR3 in amino acids: CASSFGVNIEAFS. The DNA for the CDR3 is TGTGCCAGCAGTTTCGGCGTGAACATTGAAGCTTTCTCT.

V gene TRBV10-3 combines with J gene TRBJ2-3; D is possibly TRBD1 or TRBD2 (5 bases each). V shed 3 bases and J shed 6 bases, with 13 bases lying between them. The CDR3 is 14 residues long. Germline values: CDR1 ENHRY, CDR2 SYGVKD. The CDR3 DNA follows: TGTGCCATCAGTGAACGGGGCAACGCGGATACGCAGTATTTT. It codes for CAISERGNADTQYF.

The table lists this clonotype with a few counts. At one end, the junction sequence differs from germline, possibly due to a read error. The rearrangement links TRBV29-1 to TRBJ2-7, with a possible D match to TRBD1 (5 bases). The CDR3 consists of 13 residues. Germline-derived CDR1 and CDR2 are SQVTM and ANQGSEA. CDR3 nucleotide sequence: TGCAGCGTTGGGGGAATAGGGGCGGACGAACAGTACTTC. Its protein product is CSVGGIGADEQYF.

This clonotype was counted between two and nine times. V and J are TRBV20-1 and TRBJ1-5; D is unclear. Trimming stripped 0 bases from V and 2 bases from J, with 14 bases between. Looked up from germline, CDR1 is DFQATT and CDR2 is SNEGSKA (reference sequence). The length of the CDR3 is 16 residues. The CDR3 region has the DNA TGCAGTGCTAGAGAGGTAGGGCAGAAGGGCAATCAGCCCCAGCATTTT. It translates to CSAREVGQKGNQPQHF.